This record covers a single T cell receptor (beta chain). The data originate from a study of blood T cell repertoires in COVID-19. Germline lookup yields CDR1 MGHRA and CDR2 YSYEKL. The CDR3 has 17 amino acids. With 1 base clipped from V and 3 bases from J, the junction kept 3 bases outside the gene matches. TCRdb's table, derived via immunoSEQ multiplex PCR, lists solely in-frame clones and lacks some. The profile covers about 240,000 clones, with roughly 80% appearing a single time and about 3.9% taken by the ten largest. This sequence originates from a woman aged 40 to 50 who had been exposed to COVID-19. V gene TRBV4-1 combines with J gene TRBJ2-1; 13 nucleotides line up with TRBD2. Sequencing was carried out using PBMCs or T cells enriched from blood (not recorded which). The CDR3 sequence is CASSQARTSGGYNEQFF. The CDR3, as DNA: TGCGCCAGCAGCCAAGCTAGGACTAGCGGGGGCTACAATGAGCAGTTCTTC.